The 29 T cell receptor beta chains below were found in one sample sequenced in a study of CD8 T cells in Susac syndrome. The RNA, about 0.45 to 1 ug, was put through reverse transcription using random hexamers. A single record per CDR3 protein comes from TCRdb applying MiXCR to the immunoSEQ multiplex PCR reads. The sample contains approximately 110,000 distinct CDR3 sequences, about 94% of which appear only once. Input material: CD4+ T cells from PBMCs. The receptors shown here come from a human donor in good health.

The chain has TRBV9 and TRBJ1-1, with a possible D match to TRBD1 (5 bases). The V gene lost 0 bases and the J gene lost 4 bases, with 13 bases spanning the gap. Germline CDR1 SGDLS, CDR2 YYNGEE. CDR3 size: 15 residues. The CDR3 sequence is CASSVDGGTGTEAFF. The CDR3 coding sequence is TGTGCCAGCAGCGTAGATGGGGGAACGGGCACTGAAGCTTTCTTT.

The chain combines TRBV6-2 or TRBV6-3 with TRBJ2-4, with D possibly matching TRBD1 (6 bases). Germline V gene lookup returns CDR1 MNHEY and CDR2 SVGEGT. The CDR3 is 15 residues long. Trimming pared 4 bases from V and 4 bases from J, leaving 14 bases between. CDR3 residues: CASSFRQALKNIQYF. The CDR3 nucleotides read TGTGCCAGCAGTTTTCGACAGGCCCTAAAAAACATTCAGTACTTC.

The rearrangement joins TRBV11-2 to TRBJ2-1, with a possible D match to TRBD2 (5 bases). CDR1 and CDR2 from the germline V gene are SGHAT and FQNNGV. With 5 bases removed from V and 4 bases from J, the gap between germline ends came to 9 bases. The CDR3 runs 13 residues. The CDR3 DNA reads as TGTGCCAGCAGCGTAACTAGATACAATGAGCAGTTCTTC. This encodes CASSVTRYNEQFF.

V usage is TRBV27 and J usage is TRBJ2-1; D is unclear. Deletions cut 5 bases from V and 7 bases from J, with 6 bases between. Germline assignment: CDR1 MNHEY and CDR2 SMNVEV (reference sequence). This CDR3 is 11 amino acids long. The CDR3 loop is CASSRRNEQFF. Written as DNA, the CDR3 is TGTGCCAGCAGTAGAAGAAATGAGCAGTTCTTC.

This chain links TRBV2 with TRBJ2-2, with no clear D. Germline assignment: CDR1 SNHLY and CDR2 FYNNEI. CDR3 length: 15 residues. Deletions cut 2 bases from V and 2 bases from J, with 9 bases between. CDR3 residues: CASSEIRSNTGELFF. The CDR3 DNA sequence: TGTGCCAGCAGTGAAATACGATCTAACACCGGGGAGCTGTTTTTT.

The CDR3 loop reads CASSSPGVRGTGELFF. The DNA of the CDR3 is TGTGCCAGCAGTTCACCGGGAGTTCGAGGCACCGGGGAGCTGTTTTTT. The chain uses TRBV5-6 and TRBJ2-2, with a possible D match to TRBD2 (6 bases). V lost 5 bases and J 4 bases, leaving 18 bases between the germline ends. The CDR3 covers 16 residues. The germline V gene encodes CDR1 SGHDT and CDR2 YYEEEE.

V and J are TRBV12-3 or TRBV12-4 and TRBJ1-2; D is unresolved. The CDR3 runs 11 residues. V was trimmed by 4 bases and J by 8 bases, leaving 8 bases between them. CDR3 region: CASSSLWGYTF. CDR3 sequence (DNA): TGTGCCAGCAGTTCACTATGGGGCTACACCTTC.

The V call is TRBV4-1, the J call TRBJ2-7; no definite D call. Germline V lookup: CDR1 MGHRA, CDR2 YSYEKL. The CDR3 loop spans 14 amino acids. With 2 bases removed from V and 3 bases from J, the gap between germline ends came to 11 bases. The CDR3 spells CASSQHLTDYEQYF. CDR3 bases: TGCGCCAGCAGCCAACACTTAACGGACTACGAGCAGTACTTC.

CDR3 protein: CASTNTGGPYEQYF. CDR3 in DNA: TGTGCCAGCACCAACACAGGGGGCCCCTACGAGCAGTACTTC. V is TRBV27 and J is TRBJ2-7; 9 bases fit TRBD1. CDR3 length equals 14 residues. V was pared by 7 bases and J by 2 bases, with 6 bases of the junction left unmatched. Per germline, CDR1 MNHEY and CDR2 SMNVEV (reference sequence).

The chain carries TRBV12-3 or TRBV12-4 and TRBJ2-2; 9 positions match TRBD1. This CDR3 spans 16 amino acids. The ends lost 5 bases at V and 5 bases at J; junction bases unmatched: 9. CDR3 in DNA: TGTGCCAGCAGTCCACAGGGGGCGTCTCGGACCGGGGAGCTGTTTTTT. Protein sequence: CASSPQGASRTGELFF.

The chain couples TRBV2 to TRBJ2-3; 7 bases are shared with TRBD2. Per germline, CDR1 SNHLY and CDR2 FYNNEI. J was trimmed by 5 bases and V by 7 bases; bases with no gene match: 6. This CDR3 contains 13 residues. DNA for the CDR3: TGTGCCAGCAAGCGGGGCTATTTAGATACGCAGTATTTT. Protein sequence: CASKRGYLDTQYF.

About this clonotype: The junction differs from germline at one of its ends, possibly a read error. The rearrangement joins TRBV20-1 to TRBJ2-7; 7 nucleotides match TRBD2. The CDR3 totals 16 residues. Germline CDR1 and CDR2: DFQATT and SNEGSKA (reference sequence). The CDR3 region has the DNA TGCAGTGCTGGAGACTTCGCGCCGGGAGGCACCTACGAGCAGTACTTC. Amino acid sequence: CSAGDFAPGGTYEQYF.

The chain has TRBV12-3 or TRBV12-4 and TRBJ2-3; D is perhaps TRBD2 (5 bases). The CDR3 runs 13 residues. Trimming stripped 5 bases from V and 10 bases from J, with 16 bases between. CDR3 bases: TGTGCCAGCAGTCCGGGATACAGATCTCCGCAGTATTTT. Its translation is CASSPGYRSPQYF.

This clonotype was observed once. The gene calls are TRBV5-8 and TRBJ1-1; the D is unclear. This CDR3 spans 15 amino acids. Germline CDR1 reads SGHTS; CDR2 reads YDEGEE. V was trimmed by 1 base and J by 4 bases, leaving 14 bases between them. CDR3 nucleotide sequence: TGTGCCAGCAGCTTGCCGGGAGGGCGAGGCACTGAAGCTTTCTTT. As protein: CASSLPGGRGTEAFF.

This chain connects TRBV4-2 to TRBJ1-5, with D possibly matching TRBD1 (5 bases). The CDR3 length is 17 residues. The V and J ends lost 0 bases and 6 bases respectively, with 18 bases between them. Germline V gene sequence: CDR1 LGHNA, CDR2 YNFKEQ. This chain's CDR3 is CASSQDFSRGSGQPQHF. For the CDR3, the DNA is TGTGCCAGCAGCCAAGATTTTAGTCGGGGGTCTGGTCAGCCCCAGCATTTT.

On this clonotype itself: Because the CDR3 is missing its conserved closing phenylalanine or tryptophan, this is likely a read error. The chain has TRBV29-1 and TRBJ2-1; D remains unclear. V was shortened by 5 bases and J by 0 bases, with 14 bases between the two germline ends. CDR3 length: 15 residues. The germline V gene has CDR1 SQVTM and CDR2 ANQGSEA. CDR3 amino acids: CSVFTPSSSYNEQFL. The DNA for the CDR3 is TGCAGCGTTTTCACACCGTCCAGCTCCTACAATGAGCAGTTCCTC.

V is TRBV30 and J is TRBJ2-2, with a tentative D call TRBD1 (6 bases). Germline CDR1 GTSNPN, CDR2 SVGIG (reference sequence). V lost 3 bases and J lost 5, with 16 bases in between. This CDR3 is built from 15 residues. CDR3 loop: CAWRDSGWRTGELFF. CDR3 DNA sequence: TGTGCCTGGAGGGACAGCGGTTGGAGAACCGGGGAGCTGTTTTTT.

The chain links TRBV14 to TRBJ2-1; 13 nucleotides agree with TRBD2. The CDR3 totals 17 residues. CDR1 and CDR2 from the germline V gene are SGHDN and FVKESK. V was pared by 2 bases and J by 8 bases, with 9 bases of the junction left unmatched. CDR3: CASSQITSGRAGHEQFF. The CDR3 region has the DNA TGTGCCAGCAGCCAAATAACTAGCGGGAGGGCGGGGCATGAGCAGTTCTTC.

CDR3 in amino acids: CASSPPDRAGGYTF. CDR3 nucleotide sequence: TGTGCCAGCAGCCCCCCGGACAGGGCTGGAGGCTACACCTTC. The chain couples TRBV7-2 to TRBJ1-2, with TRBD1 identical over 8 bases. Unmatched junction bases numbered 10, after V lost 5 bases and J lost 8 bases. CDR3 length: 14 residues. Germline loops: CDR1 SGHTA, CDR2 FQGNSA.

The chain is built from TRBV11-2 and TRBJ2-4, with D possibly TRBD1 on 6 matching bases. CDR1 and CDR2 (germline): SGHAT, FQNNGV. The V gene lost 6 bases and the J gene lost 7 bases, with 13 bases spanning the gap. The CDR3 consists of 13 residues. CDR3 coding DNA: TGTGCCAGCAGTCTAACCAGGGGCAACATTCAGTACTTC. Its translation: CASSLTRGNIQYF.

The chain recombines TRBV20-1 with TRBJ2-3, with TRBD2 matching over 10 bases. The junction had 15 bases not matched to a gene; V was cut back by 6 bases and J by 0 bases. The germline CDR1 and CDR2 sequences are DFQATT and SNEGSKA (reference sequence). The CDR3 spans 18 residues. The CDR3 sequence is CSASGGISGRASTDTQYF. The DNA for the CDR3 is TGCAGTGCCTCCGGAGGGATCAGCGGGAGGGCGAGCACAGATACGCAGTATTTT.

This chain links TRBV2 with TRBJ2-7; TRBD1 agrees at 9 bases. The germline V gene has CDR1 SNHLY and CDR2 FYNNEI. The CDR3 contains 15 residues. V dropped 3 bases and J dropped 2; count of bases not matched to a gene: 5. The CDR3 here is CASSDRQGVTYEQYF. CDR3 coding DNA: TGTGCCAGCAGTGACCGACAGGGGGTTACCTACGAGCAGTACTTC.

The chain links TRBV5-8 to TRBJ2-6, with D uncertain. Germline V gene sequence: CDR1 SGHTS, CDR2 YDEGEE. This CDR3 is 15 amino acids long. Trimming removed 0 bases from V and 4 bases from J, with 8 bases in between. In DNA, the CDR3 is TGTGCCAGCAGCTTGGAAGGATTCGGGGCCAACGTCCTGACTTTC. Protein sequence: CASSLEGFGANVLTF.

This clonotype was observed a single time. This rearrangement joins TRBV18 to TRBJ2-7; perhaps TRBD1 as D (6 bases). This CDR3 region has 14 residues. Deletions cut 5 bases from V and 1 base from J, with 12 bases between. Germline V CDR1 and CDR2: KGHSH, LQKENI. The CDR3 region is CASSESQGSYEQYF. The CDR3 coding sequence is TGTGCCAGCTCAGAAAGCCAGGGGTCCTACGAGCAGTACTTC.

The chain combines TRBV6-1 with TRBJ2-7; no reliable D call. The CDR3 extends over 11 amino acids. Trimming cost V 3 bases and J 3 bases, with 3 bases left between them. Looked up from germline, CDR1 is MNHNS and CDR2 is SASEGT. CDR3 sequence (DNA): TGTGCCAGCAGTGATTTCTACGAGCAGTACTTC. Its translation: CASSDFYEQYF.

CDR3 nucleotides: TGCAGTGCTAGAGCGGGGGGGGGCAACACTGAAGCTTTCTTT. Amino acids: CSARAGGGNTEAFF. The chain joins TRBV20-1 to TRBJ1-1; a possible D gene is TRBD1 (6 bases). Germline loops: CDR1 DFQATT, CDR2 SNEGSKA (reference sequence). The CDR3 length is 14 residues. The ends were cut back, 1 base at V and 2 bases at J, with 11 bases in the middle.

The chain recombines TRBV2 with TRBJ2-7, with TRBD2 as a possible D gene (6 bases). Germline lookup yields CDR1 SNHLY and CDR2 FYNNEI. This CDR3 region has 12 residues. Trimming took 7 bases from V and 2 from J, leaving 9 bases between them. The CDR3 nucleotides read TGTGCCAGCAAGGAGGGGACCTACGAGCAGTACTTC. It codes for CASKEGTYEQYF.

This clonotype occurred once. The chain recombines TRBV20-1 with TRBJ2-1, with D uncertain. V was shortened by 1 base and J by 7 bases, with 5 bases between the two germline ends. The CDR3 consists of 11 residues. The germline CDR1 and CDR2 sequences are DFQATT and SNEGSKA (reference sequence). The CDR3 DNA reads as TGCAGTGCTAGAGCTAGGAATGAGCAGTTCTTC. It is translated as CSARARNEQFF.

The chain is built from TRBV7-2 and TRBJ1-2; D possibly corresponds to TRBD1 (5 bases). V was clipped by 6 bases and J by 8 bases, with 16 bases between them. The CDR3 runs to 13 residues. From germline, CDR1 is SGHTA and CDR2 FQGNSA. For the CDR3, the DNA is TGTGCCAGCAGTACCGACGGGGGAGGAGGCTACACCTTC. This sequence encodes CASSTDGGGGYTF.